The rows below give T cell receptor beta chains drawn from one sample of a study of Ad26.COV2.S vaccination and SARS-CoV-2 variants. Measured with immunoSEQ multiplex PCR; TCRdb has only the in-frame clones, and not every one. This sample yields about 470,000 clones, of which about nine tenths are seen a single time; approximately 4.5% belongs to the top ten. Sequenced here: peripheral blood, sampled in a trial of Ad26.COV2.S vaccine versus placebo. The source is a person between 18 and 59 years old who received the Ad26.COV2.S COVID-19 vaccine or a placebo. Each CDR3 is given with its conserved first and last residue. The D gene is left open where the match is weak. A row's size may be missing; if present it is once, few, many or a size class.

abundance,j_gene,d_gene,v_gene,CDR3nt,CDR3aa
.,TRBJ1-2,.,TRBV29-1,TGCAGCGTTGAGAGTAGGTATGGCTACACCTTC,CSVESRYGYTF
few,TRBJ1-6,.,TRBV6-4,TGTGCCACTAGGACGGAGGTGGGATATTCCCTCCACTTT,CATRTEVGYSLHF
.,TRBJ2-5,TRBD2,TRBV4-3,TGCGCCAGCAGCCACGGACTAGCGGGAGCTCGGGAGACCCAGTACTTC,CASSHGLAGARETQYF
.,TRBJ2-4,.,TRBV21-1,TGTGCCAGCAGCAAAGTAGTGGCAGGGGAGTTGGCCAAAAACATTCAGTACTTC,CASSKVVAGELAKNIQYF
.,TRBJ2-1,.,TRBV5-4,TGTGCCAGCAGCCCGAACGTATTGTCTAGCGAATACAATGAGCAGTTCTTC,CASSPNVLSSEYNEQFF
.,TRBJ2-3,.,TRBV5-1,TGCGCCAGCAGCTTGGCCCAGCCGGCAGATACGCAGTATTTT,CASSLAQPADTQYF
.,TRBJ2-1,TRBD1,TRBV24-1,TGTGCCACCAGTGCGGGGACAGGGGGCTACAATGAGCAGTTCTTC,CATSAGTGGYNEQFF
.,TRBJ1-1,.,TRBV9,TGTGCCAGCAGCGTATCAGGGGCGTCCTTGTCCACTGAAGCTTTCTTT,CASSVSGASLSTEAFF
.,TRBJ1-5,.,TRBV7-2,TGTGCCAGCAGCTTAGGGACAGTTCATCAGCCCCAGCATTTT,CASSLGTVHQPQHF
.,TRBJ2-1,.,TRBV12-3/TRBV12-4,TGTGCCAGCAGTTTGAGGGGGAATGAGCAGTTCTTC,CASSLRGNEQFF
.,TRBJ2-1,TRBD1,TRBV29-1,TGCAGCGCCTCAGGGGGCGAAGGGTCCTACAATGAGCAGTTCTTC,CSASGGEGSYNEQFF
.,TRBJ1-2,.,TRBV28,TGTGCCAGCAGATCCTCAGGCGGGGGTCTAGACTATGGCTACACCTTC,CASRSSGGGLDYGYTF
.,TRBJ2-1,.,TRBV5-8,TGTGCCAGCAGCTTGGGGTCACGAAACTTCAATGAGCAGTTCTTC,CASSLGSRNFNEQFF
.,TRBJ2-7,TRBD1,TRBV30,TGTGCCTGGTTAAGACAGGGCTACGAGCAGTACTTC,CAWLRQGYEQYF
.,TRBJ2-5,.,TRBV12-3/TRBV12-4,TGTGCCAGCAGTTTTCAGGGATGGGAGACCCAGTACTTC,CASSFQGWETQYF
.,TRBJ2-1,TRBD2,TRBV11-2,TGTGCCAGCAGCTTAATGGGAGGGCCGTACAATGAGCAGTTCTTC,CASSLMGGPYNEQFF
.,TRBJ2-5,.,TRBV28,TGTGCCAGCAGCCTAGGTTTAGGGACCCAGTACTTC,CASSLGLGTQYF
.,TRBJ2-2,.,TRBV7-8,TGTGCCAGCAGCCTAGTAGTACAGGCGAACACCGGGGAGCTGTTTTTT,CASSLVVQANTGELFF
once,TRBJ2-3,.,TRBV25-1,TGTGCCAGCAGTGAACGGTGGGAAGAGGCAGATACGCAGTATTTT,CASSERWEEADTQYF
.,TRBJ2-6,.,TRBV7-2,TGTGCCAGCAGCTTCGGACGGGCCTCTGGGGCCAACGTCCTGACTTTC,CASSFGRASGANVLTF
.,TRBJ1-4,.,TRBV3-1/TRBV3-2,TGTGCCAGCAGTAGCCGGGACACGGTGAATGAAAAACTGTTTTTT,CASSSRDTVNEKLFF
few,TRBJ2-2,.,TRBV9,TGTGCCAGCATCAGTGTTCCGAACACCGGGGAGCTGTTTTTT,CASISVPNTGELFF
.,TRBJ2-1,.,TRBV29-1,TGCAGCCACCTGGTTCCTGTTCGGAATGAGCAGTTCTTC,CSHLVPVRNEQFF
.,TRBJ1-3,.,TRBV28,TGTGCCAGCAGTTTAGCAAGAAACACCATATATTTT,CASSLARNTIYF
.,TRBJ1-1,TRBD1,TRBV6-5,TGTGCCAGCAGTTTCCAGGGGGCGGCTGAAGCTTTCTTT,CASSFQGAAEAFF
.,TRBJ2-2,.,TRBV28,TGTGCCAGCAGTGTGGATTTGGCGAACACCGGGGAGCTGTTTTTT,CASSVDLANTGELFF
.,TRBJ2-5,TRBD2,TRBV30,TGTGCCTGGAGTCGTAGCGGGAGGGCCGAGACCCAGTACTTC,CAWSRSGRAETQYF
.,TRBJ2-7,.,TRBV2,TGTGCCAGCAGTTTCCGGCCAGGGATATCCTACGAGCAGTACTTC,CASSFRPGISYEQYF
.,TRBJ2-5,TRBD2,TRBV28,TGTGCCAGCAGTTTAGGGACTAGCAGACGCGAGACCCAGTACTTC,CASSLGTSRRETQYF
.,TRBJ1-2,.,TRBV19,TGTGCCAGTAGTATAATCGGCGGGCAGTCCTATGGCTACACCTTC,CASSIIGGQSYGYTF
once,TRBJ2-7,TRBD2,TRBV29-1,TGCAGCGTTGAAGCTAGCGGTGCGACTTACTTC,CSVEASGATYF
.,TRBJ2-1,TRBD2,TRBV6-1,TGTGCCAGCAGTGAACGGTTAGCGGGAGAGGATGAGCAGTTCTTC,CASSERLAGEDEQFF
few,TRBJ1-2,.,TRBV11-2,TGTGCCAGCAGCTTAGGGCAGAACTATGGCTACACCTTC,CASSLGQNYGYTF